The clone carrying this TCR beta chain has ten or more counts. The antigen is not known. The sample is PBMC spiked with counted cells of clone KT2. A range of KT2-to-PBMC ratios was made using fixed PBMC numbers. The cDNA 3' end received a ligated oligonucleotide with a UMI. An equimolar mix of RC1.1 and RC1.2 primed the beta chain across TRBC1 and TRBC2. Via MiXCR, TCRdb re-called the UMI-ligation and nested PCR reads, giving one row per CDR3 protein. The sample yields approximately 60,000 distinct CDR3 sequences, roughly an eighth seen once. The record originates from a study of quantifying T cell responses using KT2 cells. In the study overall: TCR alpha and beta constant-region primers primed reverse transcription of RNA. The second PCR was a qPCR stopped at a predetermined fluorescence threshold. General study results and limits: Detection of KT2 sequences held at the lowest tested level, about one cell per 100,000 PBMC.

This CDR3 is built from 15 residues. Looked up from germline, CDR1 is MNHEY and CDR2 is SVGEGT. Trimming removed 1 base from V and 1 base from J; junction bases left unmatched: 1. The origin of this receptor is a human donor. The chain joins TRBV6-2 or TRBV6-3 to TRBJ2-7; 10 nucleotides line up with TRBD2. The sequencing input was PBMCs spiked with cells of the T cell clone KT2. CDR3 sequence (DNA): TGTGCCAGCAGTTACTATAGCGGGAGGTCCTACGAGCAGTACTTC. It specifies CASSYYSGRSYEQYF.